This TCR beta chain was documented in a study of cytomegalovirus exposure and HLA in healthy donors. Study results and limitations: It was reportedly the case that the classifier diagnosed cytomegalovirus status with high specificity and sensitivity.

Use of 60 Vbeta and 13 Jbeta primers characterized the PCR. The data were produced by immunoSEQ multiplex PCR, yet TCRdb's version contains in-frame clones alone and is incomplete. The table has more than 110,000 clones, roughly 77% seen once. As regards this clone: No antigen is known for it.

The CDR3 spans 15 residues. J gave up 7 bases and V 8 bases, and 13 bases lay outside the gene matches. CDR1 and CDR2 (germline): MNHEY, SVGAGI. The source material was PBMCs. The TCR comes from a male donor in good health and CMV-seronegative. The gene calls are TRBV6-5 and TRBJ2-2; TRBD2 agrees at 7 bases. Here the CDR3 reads CASRRGAGEGGELFF. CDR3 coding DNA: TGTGCCAGCCGCCGCGGTGCGGGAGAAGGCGGGGAGCTGTTTTTT.